The rows below give T cell receptor beta chains drawn from one sample of a study of vaccination effects on CD4 cells after COVID-19. The data were produced by immunoSEQ multiplex PCR, yet TCRdb's version contains in-frame clones alone and is incomplete. Of 52,000 or so clones detected, more than 60% appear once; the ten largest clones hold around 17%. Their cognate antigens are unknown. The sequencing here drew on CD4+ T cells from PBMCs cultured with SARS-CoV-2 spike peptides, taken before COVID-19 vaccination. These receptors came from a human donor who received a COVID-19 vaccine. CDR3s include the opening cysteine and the closing phenylalanine or tryptophan. Fields, in order: clone size, V gene, D gene, CDR3 length, J gene, CDR3 DNA, CDR3 protein. D genes are given only for firm matches. Clone size, where shown, is once, few, many, or a class for clones that have expanded.

clone size: once
V gene: TRBV3-1/TRBV3-2
D gene: -
CDR3 length: 17
J gene: TRBJ2-2
CDR3 DNA: TGTGCCAGCAGCCGACGTGGGGGGCTTTCGAACACCGGGGAGCTGTTTTTT
CDR3 protein: CASSRRGGLSNTGELFF

clone size: -
V gene: TRBV5-4
D gene: -
CDR3 length: 16
J gene: TRBJ2-7
CDR3 DNA: TGTGCCAGCAGCTTGGATCCGGGAAGGTCTCTCTACGAGCAGTACTTC
CDR3 protein: CASSLDPGRSLYEQYF

clone size: few
V gene: TRBV2
D gene: TRBD1
CDR3 length: 16
J gene: TRBJ2-3
CDR3 DNA: TGTGCCAGCAGTGGGACAGGGGGCGGGTTCACAGATACGCAGTATTTT
CDR3 protein: CASSGTGGGFTDTQYF

clone size: -
V gene: TRBV11-2
D gene: TRBD1
CDR3 length: 15
J gene: TRBJ2-7
CDR3 DNA: TGTGCCAGCAGACCGACAGGGCATAGCTCCTACGAGCAGTACTTC
CDR3 protein: CASRPTGHSSYEQYF

clone size: few
V gene: TRBV27
D gene: -
CDR3 length: 15
J gene: TRBJ1-3
CDR3 DNA: TGTGCCAGCACTAAAGACAGGAGCTCTGGAAACACCATATATTTT
CDR3 protein: CASTKDRSSGNTIYF

clone size: -
V gene: TRBV6-2/TRBV6-3
D gene: -
CDR3 length: 16
J gene: TRBJ2-1
CDR3 DNA: TGTGCCAGCAGTTACGGAGGACATAGCTCCTACAATGAGCAGTTCTTC
CDR3 protein: CASSYGGHSSYNEQFF

clone size: -
V gene: TRBV9
D gene: TRBD1
CDR3 length: 14
J gene: TRBJ1-2
CDR3 DNA: TGTGCCAGCAGCGCCGGCAGGGGGCGCCCTGGCTACACCTTC
CDR3 protein: CASSAGRGRPGYTF

clone size: -
V gene: TRBV6-5
D gene: TRBD2
CDR3 length: 15
J gene: TRBJ2-7
CDR3 DNA: TGTGCCAGCAGCCGCCCGACTAGCGGGAGCTACGAGCAGTACTTC
CDR3 protein: CASSRPTSGSYEQYF

clone size: -
V gene: TRBV11-2
D gene: TRBD2
CDR3 length: 13
J gene: TRBJ2-7
CDR3 DNA: TGTGCCAGCAGCTTAGAACCCAGCGGGAGGATCTACTTC
CDR3 protein: CASSLEPSGRIYF

clone size: few
V gene: TRBV15
D gene: -
CDR3 length: 15
J gene: TRBJ2-7
CDR3 DNA: TGTGCCACCAGCAGAGATGCAGGGCGGGTCTACGAGCAGTACTTC
CDR3 protein: CATSRDAGRVYEQYF

clone size: few
V gene: TRBV6-4
D gene: -
CDR3 length: 13
J gene: TRBJ2-5
CDR3 DNA: TGTGCCAGCAGTAAGAATCCGGGGGAGACCCAGTACTTC
CDR3 protein: CASSKNPGETQYF

clone size: -
V gene: TRBV19
D gene: -
CDR3 length: 13
J gene: TRBJ1-3
CDR3 DNA: TGTGCCAGTAGTAACCAACCGGGAAACACCATATATTTT
CDR3 protein: CASSNQPGNTIYF

clone size: -
V gene: TRBV3-1/TRBV3-2
D gene: -
CDR3 length: 16
J gene: TRBJ1-2
CDR3 DNA: TGTGCCAGCAGCCAAGCCCCGGGGGGCGTTGGCTATGGCTACACCTTC
CDR3 protein: CASSQAPGGVGYGYTF

clone size: -
V gene: TRBV6-5
D gene: -
CDR3 length: 16
J gene: TRBJ2-4
CDR3 DNA: TGTGCCAGCAGTTCCTTATCAGGGGTCGGGAGTAACATTCAGTACTTC
CDR3 protein: CASSSLSGVGSNIQYF

clone size: -
V gene: TRBV4-2
D gene: -
CDR3 length: 16
J gene: TRBJ1-2
CDR3 DNA: TGTGCCAGCAGCCCAGTAAGTAGAGGGATCGGCTATGGCTACACCTTC
CDR3 protein: CASSPVSRGIGYGYTF

clone size: -
V gene: TRBV18
D gene: -
CDR3 length: 15
J gene: TRBJ1-2
CDR3 DNA: TGTGCCAGCTCACCACCGTCGACAGCTAACTATGGCTACACCTTC
CDR3 protein: CASSPPSTANYGYTF

clone size: -
V gene: TRBV30
D gene: -
CDR3 length: 12
J gene: TRBJ1-1
CDR3 DNA: TGTGCCTGGAGTCGGCAGGGAAATCTGGCTTTCTTT
CDR3 protein: CAWSRQGNLAFF

clone size: -
V gene: TRBV7-2
D gene: -
CDR3 length: 12
J gene: TRBJ2-3
CDR3 DNA: TGTGCCAGCAGCCTAGCGTCAGATACGCAGTATTTT
CDR3 protein: CASSLASDTQYF

clone size: -
V gene: TRBV3-1/TRBV3-2
D gene: TRBD1
CDR3 length: 12
J gene: TRBJ1-1
CDR3 DNA: TGTGCCAGCAGCCAAGGGACAGGGAGAGCTTTCTTT
CDR3 protein: CASSQGTGRAFF

clone size: once
V gene: TRBV19
D gene: -
CDR3 length: 13
J gene: TRBJ2-6
CDR3 DNA: TGTGCCAGTAGTATTCAGGGGGCCAACGTCCTGACTTTC
CDR3 protein: CASSIQGANVLTF

clone size: once
V gene: TRBV5-6
D gene: -
CDR3 length: 13
J gene: TRBJ2-5
CDR3 DNA: TGTGCCAGCAGTTCAGGGCCTCAAGAGACCCAGTACTTC
CDR3 protein: CASSSGPQETQYF